One T cell receptor (beta chain) is described in this entry. Time point given: sample taken at primary tumor resection. Sequencing was performed on whole RNA extracted from tumor and nontumor lung tissue, or from frozen PBMC, and the material was left unsorted. 72 TRACERx patients with early, untreated non-small cell lung cancer donated samples. The sample belongs to a study of spatial heterogeneity in lung cancer. In TCRdb, the 5' RACE reads were re-called with MiXCR into one record per CDR3 protein. Of tens of thousands of distinct CDR3 sequences detected, 6% to 9% appear once; the ten largest clones hold 2.9%. V was clipped by 4 bases and J by 8 bases, with 17 bases between them. CDR1 is KGHSH and CDR2 is LQKENI in the germline V gene. The CDR3 runs 14 residues.

The rearrangement joins TRBV18 to TRBJ1-1, with a weak D call TRBD1 (5 bases). The sample was PBMCs, taken at surgery. This TCR derives from a female donor with early-stage non-small cell lung cancer. This CDR3 is CASSRGPGSREAFF. The DNA for the CDR3 is TGTGCCAGCTCACGGGGCCCGGGGTCTCGAGAAGCTTTCTTT.